The 7 T cell receptor beta chains below come from one sample, sequenced in a study of blood T cells in healthy people across ages. The second PCR ran about 6 to 12 cycles with a sample-barcoded 5' primer and J-beta primers. TCRdb used MiXCR to reprocess the 5' RACE reads, holding one entry per CDR3 protein. The sample records roughly 1.9 million distinct CDR3 sequences, approximately 40% being singletons. Sequencing input: blood. These TCRs come from a human donor in good health.

The sample holds a few counts of this clonotype. This chain uses TRBV7-2 with TRBJ2-7; D not certain. The CDR3 is 14 residues long. The V gene's germline CDR1 is SGHTA and CDR2 FQGNSA. V lost 1 base and J 3 bases, leaving 10 bases between the germline ends. CDR3: CASSLVPSHYEQYF. In DNA form, the CDR3 reads TGTGCCAGCAGCTTAGTCCCAAGCCACTACGAGCAGTACTTC.

In nucleotides, the CDR3 is TGTGCCAGCAATAAAAGACAGGCCCAAGAGACCCAGTACTTC. Its translation: CASNKRQAQETQYF. V is TRBV6-6 and J is TRBJ2-5, with TRBD1 as a possible D gene (6 bases). V lost 7 bases to trimming and J lost 1 base, with 13 bases between them. The germline V gene encodes CDR1 MNHNY and CDR2 SVGAGI (reference sequence). The CDR3 sequence is 14 residues long.

This clonotype showed up just a few times. This chain joins TRBV4-3 and TRBJ2-7; D may correspond to TRBD1 or TRBD2 (5 bases each). V was clipped by 3 bases and J by 0 bases, with 9 bases between them. The germline V gene has CDR1 LGHNA and CDR2 YSLEER. The CDR3 runs to 14 residues. The CDR3 sequence is CASSQGVFSYEQYF. The CDR3, as DNA: TGCGCCAGCAGCCAGGGGGTATTCTCCTACGAGCAGTACTTC.

The chain joins TRBV20-1 to TRBJ2-2; TRBD2 matches 8 bases. V trimming: 4 bases; J trimming: 6 bases; junction bases outside the gene matches: 7. The CDR3 is made up of 14 amino acids. The germline V gene encodes CDR1 DFQATT and CDR2 SNEGSKA (reference sequence). The CDR3 here is CSANERGKAGELFF. DNA of the CDR3: TGCAGTGCTAATGAGCGGGGGAAGGCCGGGGAGCTGTTTTTT.

J is TRBJ2-3 and V is TRBV2; 7 bases align to TRBD1. With V trimmed by 6 bases and J by 10 bases, 4 bases remained unmatched. The length of the CDR3 is 11 residues. Germline assignment: CDR1 SNHLY and CDR2 FYNNEI. CDR3 nucleotides: TGTGCCAGCAGGGCACAGGGGCCGCAGTATTTT. It encodes CASRAQGPQYF. Full variable domain (remainder filled in from reference TRBV2 and TRBJ2-3): EPEVTQTPSHQVTQMGQEVILRCVPISNHLYFYWYRQILGQKVEFLVSFYNNEISEKSEIFDDQFSVERPDGSNFTLKIRSTKLEDSAMYFCASRAQGPQYFGPGTRLTVL.

The V gene is TRBV7-2, the J gene TRBJ2-3; tentative D call: TRBD2 (6 bases). There are 16 residues in the CDR3. Germline assignment: CDR1 SGHTA and CDR2 FQGNSA. V was clipped by 3 bases and J by 2 bases, with 15 bases between them. CDR3 sequence reads: CASSFTAGGYTDTQYF. In DNA, the CDR3 is TGTGCCAGCAGCTTCACAGCGGGTGGGTACACAGATACGCAGTATTTT.

Comments on this clonotype: A read error is possible here, since a much larger clone lies one base away. The genes are TRBV4-2 and TRBJ1-2; D unclear. Trimming removed 3 bases at V and 0 bases at J, with 17 bases between. This CDR3 has 17 residues. CDR1 and CDR2 from the germline V gene are LGHNA and YNFKEQ. Here the CDR3 DNA reads TGTGCCAGCAGCCACGGTTTAAGGGCCGCAGCTAACTATGGCTACACCTTC. This codes for CASSHGLRAAANYGYTF.